This passage covers 25 T cell receptor beta chains from one sample sequenced in a study of blood T cell repertoires in COVID-19. Profiled with immunoSEQ multiplex PCR; TCRdb holds only in-frame clones, not every one. The sample has tens of thousands of clones; around 83% are singletons. The sample comprised peripheral blood. The receptors shown here come from an elderly man with acute or convalescent COVID-19.

This clone was recorded once. The genes are TRBV11-2 and TRBJ2-3; possibly TRBD2 for D (6 bases). V lost 5 bases and J 0 bases, leaving 9 bases between the germline ends. CDR1 is SGHAT, CDR2 FQNNGV, per germline. The CDR3 runs 14 residues. The CDR3 DNA sequence: TGTGCCAGCAGCCCCGGGACTAGCACAGATACGCAGTATTTT. Translation: CASSPGTSTDTQYF.

The chain is built from TRBV7-2 and TRBJ2-1; D call uncertain. Looked up from germline, CDR1 is SGHTA and CDR2 is FQGNSA. The CDR3 is made up of 13 amino acids. V was clipped by 3 bases and J by 5 bases, with 8 bases between them. CDR3 DNA: TGTGCCAGCAGCTTGGGCGCCGACAATGAGCAGTTCTTC. The encoded protein is CASSLGADNEQFF.

This clone was recorded only once. V gene TRBV5-4 combines with J gene TRBJ2-5; tentatively, D is TRBD1 (6 bases). V gave up 0 bases and J gave up 7 bases, with 13 bases separating them. Germline loops: CDR1 SGHNT, CDR2 YYREEE (reference sequence). This CDR3 has 14 residues. This CDR3 reads CASSLDQGLRTQYF. In DNA form, the CDR3 reads TGTGCCAGCAGCTTGGACCAGGGGTTGCGGACCCAGTACTTC.

In DNA form, the CDR3 reads TGCGCCAGCAGACAGGAACAAGAGACCCAGTACTTC. This encodes CASRQEQETQYF. The J gene is TRBJ2-5, the V gene TRBV5-1, with D tentatively TRBD1 (5 bases). Germline CDR1 and CDR2: SGHRS and YFSETQ. The CDR3 consists of 12 residues. V was cut by 5 bases and J by 2 bases, with 7 bases left in between.

This chain connects TRBV27 to TRBJ2-3, with D tentatively TRBD1 (5 bases). Trimming removed 8 bases from V and 0 bases from J, with 12 bases in between. CDR3 length: 14 residues. The germline V gene encodes CDR1 MNHEY and CDR2 SMNVEV (reference sequence). CDR3 nucleotides: TGTGCCAGCCGAGTCGACAGTAGCACAGATACGCAGTATTTT. Encoded protein: CASRVDSSTDTQYF.

The chain combines TRBV6-2 or TRBV6-3 with TRBJ2-1; maybe TRBD2 (6 bases). Trimming stripped 4 bases from V and 10 bases from J, with 14 bases between. From germline, CDR1 is MNHEY and CDR2 SVGEGT. The CDR3 has 13 residues. The CDR3 nucleotides read TGTGCCAGCAGTTTAACTCTCGGGAGAGAGCAGTTCTTC. Protein sequence: CASSLTLGREQFF.

The chain uses TRBV11-3 and TRBJ2-1, with TRBD2 matching over 10 bases. Germline V lookup: CDR1 SGHNT, CDR2 YENEEA. The CDR3 length is 14 residues. J lost 8 bases, V lost 5 bases, and 6 bases had no gene match. CDR3 sequence: CASSLAGVGDEQFF. CDR3 DNA: TGTGCCAGCAGCCTAGCGGGAGTTGGTGATGAGCAGTTCTTC.

The V call is TRBV28, the J call TRBJ2-7; TRBD1 agrees at 10 bases. CDR1 and CDR2 (germline): MDHEN, SYDVKM. Trimming at V came to 8 bases and at J to 7 bases, leaving 11 bases not matched to a gene. This CDR3 comprises 14 residues. The CDR3 sequence: CASEPRDRGYEQYF. The CDR3 bases are TGTGCCAGCGAACCCAGGGACAGGGGATATGAGCAGTACTTC.

The rearrangement uses TRBV28 and TRBJ2-3; 9 bases fit TRBD2. Germline CDR1 and CDR2: MDHEN and SYDVKM. This CDR3 has 17 amino acids. Germline trimming cut 7 bases from V and 4 bases from J; bases unmatched to any gene: 15. The CDR3 DNA reads as TGTGCCAGCACTCCGATGGGCGGGAGGGCCGCGTCAGATACGCAGTATTTT. Translating gives CASTPMGGRAASDTQYF.

J is TRBJ2-3 and V is TRBV2, with 7 bases that match TRBD2. V dropped 3 bases and J dropped 1; count of bases not matched to a gene: 1. The CDR3 sequence is 14 residues long. From germline, CDR1 is SNHLY and CDR2 FYNNEI. CDR3 protein: CASSESGGTDTQYF. For the CDR3, the DNA is TGTGCCAGCAGTGAGAGCGGGGGCACAGATACGCAGTATTTT.

The rearrangement joins TRBV9 to TRBJ2-7; TRBD2 agrees at 7 bases. The CDR3 contains 14 residues. Germline CDR1 and CDR2: SGDLS and YYNGEE. Unmatched junction bases numbered 7, after V lost 4 bases and J lost 3 bases. CDR3 sequence reads: CASSPGRRVYEQYF. The DNA for the CDR3 is TGTGCCAGCAGCCCCGGGAGGCGGGTCTACGAGCAGTACTTC.

The chain carries TRBV12-3 or TRBV12-4 and TRBJ2-7, with D possibly TRBD1 on 5 matching bases. Trimming cost V 6 bases and J 2 bases, with 11 bases left between them. This CDR3 has 13 residues. The CDR3 loop reads CASSPGNTYEQYF. The CDR3 coding sequence is TGTGCCAGCAGCCCAGGGAATACCTACGAGCAGTACTTC.

V is TRBV19 and J is TRBJ1-1; 10 bases match TRBD1. Per the germline V gene, CDR1 is LNHDA and CDR2 is SQIVND (reference sequence). Unmatched junction bases numbered 0, after V lost 4 bases and J lost 1 base. This CDR3 contains 14 residues. In DNA form, the CDR3 reads TGTGCCAGTAGTAGACAGGGGGCGAACACTGAAGCTTTCTTT. Protein: CASSRQGANTEAFF. Drawing the rest from reference TRBV19 and TRBJ1-1, the complete variable domain is DGGITQSPKYLFRKEGQNVTLSCEQNLNHDAMYWYRQDPGQGLRLIYYSQIVNDFQKGDIAEGYSVSREKKESFPLTVTSAQKNPTAFYLCASSRQGANTEAFFGQGTRLTVV.

This chain connects TRBV28 to TRBJ1-1; 8 nucleotides line up with TRBD1. Germline V gene sequence: CDR1 MDHEN, CDR2 SYDVKM. This CDR3 has 15 amino acids. V lost 6 bases to trimming and J lost 6 bases; unmatched junction nucleotides: 12. The CDR3 loop reads CASSPGQVVRPEAFF. Here the CDR3 DNA reads TGTGCCAGCAGCCCGGGACAGGTCGTGAGGCCTGAAGCTTTCTTT.

The chain carries TRBV4-1 and TRBJ1-4, with D perhaps matching TRBD1 (5 bases). Trimming pared 0 bases from V and 8 bases from J, leaving 16 bases between. The CDR3 runs to 16 residues. Germline CDR1 is MGHRA and CDR2 is YSYEKL. The DNA for the CDR3 is TGCGCCAGCAGCCAAGAAGTTAGGGAGGCAGGGGAAAAACTGTTTTTT. Translation: CASSQEVREAGEKLFF.

This rearrangement joins TRBV19 to TRBJ2-3; D call uncertain. CDR1 and CDR2 from the germline V gene are LNHDA and SQIVND (reference sequence). The CDR3 is 14 residues long. Trimming left V 7 bases short and J 0 bases short, with 11 bases between. The CDR3 DNA follows: TGTGCCAGTAAAGGAGACCCTAGCACAGATACGCAGTATTTT. It yields the protein CASKGDPSTDTQYF.

The chain is built from TRBV9 and TRBJ2-3, with D maybe TRBD2 (6 bases). CDR1 is SGDLS, CDR2 YYNGEE, per germline. The CDR3 consists of 15 residues. Trimming cost V 1 base and J 0 bases, with 9 bases left between them. Written as DNA, the CDR3 is TGTGCCAGCAGCGTACTTAGCGGCAGCACAGATACGCAGTATTTT. Translation: CASSVLSGSTDTQYF.

V gene TRBV11-3 combines with J gene TRBJ2-2; TRBD2 matches 7 bases. The CDR3 runs 14 residues. The germline V gene encodes CDR1 SGHNT and CDR2 YENEEA. V lost 6 bases to trimming and J lost 5 bases; unmatched junction nucleotides: 6. CDR3 bases: TGTGCCAGCAGACCGGGGGGAGGAACCGGGGAGCTGTTTTTT. Protein sequence: CASRPGGGTGELFF.

This clone was seen many times. The V and J genes are TRBV27 and TRBJ1-2; 9 nucleotides align to TRBD1. The CDR3 loop spans 16 amino acids. V shed 6 bases, J shed 2 bases, and the junction held 10 bases outside the gene matches. Germline lookup yields CDR1 MNHEY and CDR2 SMNVEV (reference sequence). The CDR3 DNA follows: TGTGCCAGCAGGGAGACAGGGGGACGGTGGAACTATGGCTACACCTTC. Its protein is CASRETGGRWNYGYTF.

In its sample, this clone was seen once. The rearrangement links TRBV7-8 to TRBJ1-2; D is undetermined. The V end was cut by 1 base, the J end by 3 bases, with 12 bases between. Germline V gene lookup returns CDR1 SGHVS and CDR2 FQNEAQ. The CDR3 covers 15 residues. As DNA, the CDR3 is TGTGCCAGCAGCTTAGGCCCGGGGTTTGACTATGGCTACACCTTC. It translates to CASSLGPGFDYGYTF.

This chain connects TRBV6-5 to TRBJ2-7; 9 positions match TRBD1. With 3 bases clipped from V and 0 bases from J, the junction kept 6 bases outside the gene matches. The germline V gene has CDR1 MNHEY and CDR2 SVGAGI. The CDR3 is made up of 16 amino acids. DNA of the CDR3: TGTGCCAGCAGTTATATAGGACAGGGGTCCTCCTACGAGCAGTACTTC. Protein sequence: CASSYIGQGSSYEQYF.

The chain links TRBV7-2 to TRBJ2-3; D gene unclear. This CDR3 spans 16 amino acids. Germline-derived CDR1 and CDR2 are SGHTA and FQGNSA. V dropped 1 base and J dropped 2 bases, with 13 bases sitting between them. The CDR3 spells CASSLGSAAVTDTQYF. The DNA for the CDR3 is TGTGCCAGCAGCTTAGGCTCGGCGGCTGTCACAGATACGCAGTATTTT.

This chain connects TRBV5-4 to TRBJ2-1; the match to TRBD1 covers 8 bases. Germline CDR1 is SGHNT and CDR2 is YYREEE (reference sequence). This CDR3 has 16 residues. V gave up 0 bases and J gave up 5 bases; unmatched junction bases: 7. CDR3 amino acids: CASSLAGGYRNNEQFF. The CDR3 coding sequence is TGTGCCAGCAGCTTGGCAGGGGGCTATCGAAACAATGAGCAGTTCTTC.

This rearrangement joins TRBV7-2 to TRBJ2-5; no clear D. Trimming stripped 5 bases from V and 3 bases from J, with 19 bases between. This CDR3 comprises 16 residues. Germline V CDR1 and CDR2: SGHTA, FQGNSA. For the CDR3, the DNA is TGTGCCAGCAGCCTAGGGCGGCCTAGAGAAAAAGAGACCCAGTACTTC. Its protein product is CASSLGRPREKETQYF.

The table lists this clone with a few counts. For the CDR3, the DNA is TGTGCCAGCAGCTCTTCGACAGTGGAGGGCTACACCTTC. It is translated as CASSSSTVEGYTF. The rearrangement joins TRBV7-9 to TRBJ1-2; tentatively, D is TRBD1 (5 bases). This CDR3 comprises 13 residues. Trimming left V 4 bases short and J 8 bases short, with 14 bases between. Germline CDR1 reads SEHNR; CDR2 reads FQNEAQ (reference sequence). Supplemented by reference TRBV7-9 and TRBJ1-2, the full variable domain reads DTGVSQNPRHKITKRGQNVTFRCDPISEHNRLYWYRQTLGQGPEFLTYFQNEAQLEKSRLLSDRFSAERPKGSFSTLEIQRTEQGDSAMYLCASSSSTVEGYTFGSGTRLTVV.